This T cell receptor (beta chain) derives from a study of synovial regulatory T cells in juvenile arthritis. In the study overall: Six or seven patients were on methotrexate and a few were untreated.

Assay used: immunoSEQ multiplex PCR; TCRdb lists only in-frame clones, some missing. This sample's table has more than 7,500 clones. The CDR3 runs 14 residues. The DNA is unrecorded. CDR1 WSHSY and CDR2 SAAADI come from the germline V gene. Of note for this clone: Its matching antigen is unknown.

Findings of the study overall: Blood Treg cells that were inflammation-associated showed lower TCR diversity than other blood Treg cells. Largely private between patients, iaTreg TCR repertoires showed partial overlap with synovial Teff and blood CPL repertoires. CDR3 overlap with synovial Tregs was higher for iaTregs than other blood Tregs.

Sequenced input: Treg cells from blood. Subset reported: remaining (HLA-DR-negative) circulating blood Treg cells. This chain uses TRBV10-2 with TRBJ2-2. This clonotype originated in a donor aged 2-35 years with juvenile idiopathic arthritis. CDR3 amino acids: CASSEWKNTGELFF.